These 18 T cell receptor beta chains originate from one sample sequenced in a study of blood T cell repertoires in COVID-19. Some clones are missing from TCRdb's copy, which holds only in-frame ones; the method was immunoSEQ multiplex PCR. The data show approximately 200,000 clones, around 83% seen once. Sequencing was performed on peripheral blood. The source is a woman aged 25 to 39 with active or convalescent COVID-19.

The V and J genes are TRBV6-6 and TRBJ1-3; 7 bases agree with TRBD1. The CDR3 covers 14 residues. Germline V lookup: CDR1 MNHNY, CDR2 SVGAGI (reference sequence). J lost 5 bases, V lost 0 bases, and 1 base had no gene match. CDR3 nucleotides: TGTGCCAGCAGTTACTCACAGGGGAGAAACACCATATATTTT. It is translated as CASSYSQGRNTIYF.

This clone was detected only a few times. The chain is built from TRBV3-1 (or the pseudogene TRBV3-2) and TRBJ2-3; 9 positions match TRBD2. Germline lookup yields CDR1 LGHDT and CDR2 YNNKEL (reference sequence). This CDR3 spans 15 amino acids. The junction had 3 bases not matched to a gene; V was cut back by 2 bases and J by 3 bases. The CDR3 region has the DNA TGTGCCAGCAGCCAAACGAGCGGGGGGACAGATACGCAGTATTTT. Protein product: CASSQTSGGTDTQYF.

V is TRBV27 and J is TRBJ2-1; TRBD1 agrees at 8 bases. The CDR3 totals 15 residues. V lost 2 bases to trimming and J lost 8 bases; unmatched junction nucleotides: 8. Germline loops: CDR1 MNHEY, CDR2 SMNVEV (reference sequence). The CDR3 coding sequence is TGTGCCAGCAGTTTAGGACAGGGATGGGACCATGAGCAGTTCTTC. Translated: CASSLGQGWDHEQFF.

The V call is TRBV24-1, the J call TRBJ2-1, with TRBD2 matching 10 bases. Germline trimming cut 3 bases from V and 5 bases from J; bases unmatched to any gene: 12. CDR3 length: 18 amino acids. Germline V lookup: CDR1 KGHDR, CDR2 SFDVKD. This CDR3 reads CATSDPPSSGRVHNEQFF. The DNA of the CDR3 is TGTGCCACCAGTGATCCCCCCTCTAGCGGGAGAGTGCACAATGAGCAGTTCTTC.

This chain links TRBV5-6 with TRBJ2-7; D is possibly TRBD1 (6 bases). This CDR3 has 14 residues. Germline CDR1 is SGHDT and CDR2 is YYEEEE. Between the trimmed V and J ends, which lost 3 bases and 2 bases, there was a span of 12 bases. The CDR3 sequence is CASSSDRFAYEQYF. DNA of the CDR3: TGTGCCAGCAGCTCTGACAGGTTTGCCTACGAGCAGTACTTC.

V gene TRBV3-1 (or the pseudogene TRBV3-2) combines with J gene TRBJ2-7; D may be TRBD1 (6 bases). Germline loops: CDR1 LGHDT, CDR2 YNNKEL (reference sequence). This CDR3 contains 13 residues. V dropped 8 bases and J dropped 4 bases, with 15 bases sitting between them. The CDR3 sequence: CASGRDTTYEQYF. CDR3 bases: TGTGCCAGCGGCCGGGACACGACTTACGAGCAGTACTTC.

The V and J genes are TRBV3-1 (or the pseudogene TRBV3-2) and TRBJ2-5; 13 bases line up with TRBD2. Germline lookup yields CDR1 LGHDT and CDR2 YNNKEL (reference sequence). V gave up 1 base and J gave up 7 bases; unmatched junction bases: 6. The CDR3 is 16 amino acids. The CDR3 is CASSQGTSGGDGTQYF. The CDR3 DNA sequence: TGTGCCAGCAGCCAAGGAACTAGCGGGGGGGACGGGACCCAGTACTTC.

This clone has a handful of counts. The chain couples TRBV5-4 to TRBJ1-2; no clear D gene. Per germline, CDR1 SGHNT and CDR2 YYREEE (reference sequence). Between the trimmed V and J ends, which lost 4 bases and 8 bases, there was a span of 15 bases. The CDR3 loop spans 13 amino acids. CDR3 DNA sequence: TGTGCCAGCAGCCAAACGGGAACAATGGGCTACACCTTC. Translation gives CASSQTGTMGYTF.

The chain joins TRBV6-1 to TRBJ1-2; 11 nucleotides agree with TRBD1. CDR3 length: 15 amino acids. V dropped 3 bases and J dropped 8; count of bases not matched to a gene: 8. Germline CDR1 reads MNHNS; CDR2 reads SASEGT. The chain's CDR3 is CASSEDGQGAEGYTF. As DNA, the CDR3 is TGTGCCAGCAGTGAGGACGGACAGGGGGCCGAGGGCTACACCTTC.

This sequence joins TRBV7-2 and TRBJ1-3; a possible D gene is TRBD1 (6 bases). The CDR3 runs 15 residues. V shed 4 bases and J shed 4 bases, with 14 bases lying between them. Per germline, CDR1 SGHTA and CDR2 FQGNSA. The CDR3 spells CASSSQGLGGNTIYF. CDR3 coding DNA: TGTGCCAGCAGCTCACAGGGCCTAGGGGGAAACACCATATATTTT.

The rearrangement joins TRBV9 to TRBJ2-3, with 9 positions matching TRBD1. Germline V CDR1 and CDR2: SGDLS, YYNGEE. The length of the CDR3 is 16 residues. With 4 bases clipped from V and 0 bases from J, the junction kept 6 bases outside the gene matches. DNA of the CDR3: TGTGCCAGCAGCCCAAGACAGGGGGGGAGCACAGATACGCAGTATTTT. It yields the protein CASSPRQGGSTDTQYF.

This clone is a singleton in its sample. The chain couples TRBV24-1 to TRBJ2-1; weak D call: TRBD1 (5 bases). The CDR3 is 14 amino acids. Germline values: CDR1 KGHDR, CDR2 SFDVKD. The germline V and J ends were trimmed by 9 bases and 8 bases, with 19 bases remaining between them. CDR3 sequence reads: CATCRGDVSDEQFF. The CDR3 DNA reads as TGTGCCACCTGTAGGGGCGATGTTAGTGATGAGCAGTTCTTC.

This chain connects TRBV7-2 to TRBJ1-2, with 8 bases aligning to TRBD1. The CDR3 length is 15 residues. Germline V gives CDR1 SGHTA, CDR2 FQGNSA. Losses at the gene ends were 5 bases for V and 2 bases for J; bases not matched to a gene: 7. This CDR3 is CASSLSAGGNYGYTF. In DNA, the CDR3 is TGTGCCAGCAGCCTGTCGGCAGGGGGCAACTATGGCTACACCTTC.

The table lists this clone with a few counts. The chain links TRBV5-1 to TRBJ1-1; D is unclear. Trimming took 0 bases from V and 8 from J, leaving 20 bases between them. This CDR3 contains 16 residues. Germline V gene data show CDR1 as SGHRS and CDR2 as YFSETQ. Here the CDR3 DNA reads TGCGCCAGCAGCTTGGGCCTCGCCAGGTCAAATATGGAAGCTTTCTTT. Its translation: CASSLGLARSNMEAFF.

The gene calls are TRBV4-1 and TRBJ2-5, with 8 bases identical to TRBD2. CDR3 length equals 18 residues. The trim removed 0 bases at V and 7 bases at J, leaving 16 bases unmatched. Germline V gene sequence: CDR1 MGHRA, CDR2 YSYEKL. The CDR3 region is CASSQERSSGLRRGTQYF. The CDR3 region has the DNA TGCGCCAGCAGCCAAGAAAGGTCTAGCGGGCTTAGGAGGGGGACCCAGTACTTC.

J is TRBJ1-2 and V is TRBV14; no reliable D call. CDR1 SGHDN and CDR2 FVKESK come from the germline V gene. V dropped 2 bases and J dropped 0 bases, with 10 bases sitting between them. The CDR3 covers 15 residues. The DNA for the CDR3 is TGTGCCAGCAGCCAATGGCGGGGTACTAACTATGGCTACACCTTC. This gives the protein CASSQWRGTNYGYTF.

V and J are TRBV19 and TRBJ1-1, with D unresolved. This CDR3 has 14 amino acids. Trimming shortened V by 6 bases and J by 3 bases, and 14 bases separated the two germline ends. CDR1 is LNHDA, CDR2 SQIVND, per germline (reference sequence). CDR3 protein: CASRQEGWDTEAFF. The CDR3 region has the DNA TGTGCCAGTAGGCAAGAGGGCTGGGACACTGAAGCTTTCTTT.

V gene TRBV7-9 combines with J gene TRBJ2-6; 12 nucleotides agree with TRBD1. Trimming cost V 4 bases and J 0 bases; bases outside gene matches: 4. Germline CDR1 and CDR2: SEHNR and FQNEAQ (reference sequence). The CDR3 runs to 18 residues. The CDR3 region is CASSWGQGALSGANVLTF. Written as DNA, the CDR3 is TGTGCCAGCAGCTGGGGACAGGGGGCCCTCTCTGGGGCCAACGTCCTGACTTTC.